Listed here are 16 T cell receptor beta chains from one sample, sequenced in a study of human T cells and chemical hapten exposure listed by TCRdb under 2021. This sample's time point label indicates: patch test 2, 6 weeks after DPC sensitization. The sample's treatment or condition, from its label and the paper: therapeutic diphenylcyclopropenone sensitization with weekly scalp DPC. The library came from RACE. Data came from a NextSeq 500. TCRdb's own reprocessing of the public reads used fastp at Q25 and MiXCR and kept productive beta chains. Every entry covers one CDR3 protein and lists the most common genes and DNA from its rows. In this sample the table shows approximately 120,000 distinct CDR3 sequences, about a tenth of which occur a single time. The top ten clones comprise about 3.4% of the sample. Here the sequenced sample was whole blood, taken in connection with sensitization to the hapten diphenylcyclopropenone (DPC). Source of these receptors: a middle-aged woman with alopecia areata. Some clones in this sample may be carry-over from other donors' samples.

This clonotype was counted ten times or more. For the CDR3, the DNA is TGTGCCAGCAGCTTAGGGACAGGGCCCGGGGAGCAGTACTTC. Encoded protein: CASSLGTGPGEQYF. The rearrangement uses TRBV11-2 and TRBJ2-7; 8 nucleotides line up with TRBD1. The CDR3 covers 14 residues. J was trimmed by 7 bases and V by 1 base; bases with no gene match: 6. CDR1 is SGHAT, CDR2 FQNNGV, per germline.

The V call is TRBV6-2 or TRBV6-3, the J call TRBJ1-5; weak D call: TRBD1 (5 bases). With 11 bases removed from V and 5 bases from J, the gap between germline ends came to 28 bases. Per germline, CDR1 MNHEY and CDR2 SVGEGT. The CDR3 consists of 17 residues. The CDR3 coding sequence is TGTGCCGGGAGAACCGGGACCCGAAAAACGTGCGATCAGCCCCAGCATTTT. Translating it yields CAGRTGTRKTCDQPQHF.

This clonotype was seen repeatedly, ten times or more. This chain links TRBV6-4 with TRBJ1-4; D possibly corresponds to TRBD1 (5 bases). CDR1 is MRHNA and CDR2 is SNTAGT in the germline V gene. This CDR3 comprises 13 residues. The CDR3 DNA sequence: TGTGCGGGCGGGGGATCAACTAATGAAAAACTGTTTTTT. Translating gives CAGGGSTNEKLFF.

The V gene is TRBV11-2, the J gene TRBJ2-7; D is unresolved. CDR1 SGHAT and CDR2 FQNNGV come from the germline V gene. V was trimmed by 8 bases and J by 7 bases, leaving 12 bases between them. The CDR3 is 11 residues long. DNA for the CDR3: TGTGCCAGCGGCCCCGTGGGGGAGCAGTACTTC. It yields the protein CASGPVGEQYF.

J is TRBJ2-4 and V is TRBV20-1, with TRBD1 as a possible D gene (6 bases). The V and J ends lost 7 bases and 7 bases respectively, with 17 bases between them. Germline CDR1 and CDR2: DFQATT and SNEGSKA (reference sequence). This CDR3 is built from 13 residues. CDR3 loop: CSGPLAGENIQYF. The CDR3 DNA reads TGCAGTGGCCCACTCGCAGGGGAGAACATTCAGTACTTC.

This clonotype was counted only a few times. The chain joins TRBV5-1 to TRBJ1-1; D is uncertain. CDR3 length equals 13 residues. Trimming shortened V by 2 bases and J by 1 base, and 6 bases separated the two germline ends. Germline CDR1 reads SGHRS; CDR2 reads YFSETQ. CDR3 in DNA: TGCGCCAGCAGCTTTACACAGAACACTGAAGCTTTCTTT. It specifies CASSFTQNTEAFF.

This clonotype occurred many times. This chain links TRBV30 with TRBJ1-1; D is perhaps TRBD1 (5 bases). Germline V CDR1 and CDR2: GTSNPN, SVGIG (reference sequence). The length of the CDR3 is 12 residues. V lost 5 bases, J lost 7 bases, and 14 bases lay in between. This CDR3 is CAWGAGRYEAFF. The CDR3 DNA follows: TGTGCCTGGGGGGCGGGACGGTATGAAGCTTTCTTT.

The CDR3 nucleotides read TGTGCCAGCAGCGCAATACAGGGCTCTGGGGCCAACGTCCTGACTTTC. It translates to CASSAIQGSGANVLTF. The V call is TRBV9, the J call TRBJ2-6, with D possibly matching TRBD1 (6 bases). Looked up from germline, CDR1 is SGDLS and CDR2 is YYNGEE. The V gene lost 3 bases and the J gene lost 0 bases, with 10 bases spanning the gap. The CDR3 extends over 16 amino acids.

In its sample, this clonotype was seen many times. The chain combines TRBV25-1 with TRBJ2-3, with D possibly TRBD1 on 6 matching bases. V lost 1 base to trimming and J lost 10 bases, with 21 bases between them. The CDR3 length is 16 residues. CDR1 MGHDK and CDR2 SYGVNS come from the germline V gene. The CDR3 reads CASSESSGTLESAQYF. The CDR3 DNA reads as TGTGCCAGCAGTGAATCATCCGGGACACTGGAGTCGGCGCAGTATTTT.

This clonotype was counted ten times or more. The CDR3 loop reads CASSLGQYSPLHF. CDR3 coding DNA: TGTGCCAGCAGCTTAGGGCAGTATTCACCCCTCCACTTT. The V call is TRBV13, the J call TRBJ1-6; no definite D call. The CDR3 loop spans 13 amino acids. CDR1 PRHDT and CDR2 FYEKMQ come from the germline V gene (reference sequence). The V gene lost 0 bases and the J gene lost 8 bases, with 5 bases spanning the gap. Combining the CDR3 with reference TRBV13 and TRBJ1-6 gives the whole variable domain AAGVIQSPRHLIKEKRETATLKCYPIPRHDTVYWYQQGPGQDPQFLISFYEKMQSDKGSIPDRFSAQQFSDYHSELNMSSLELGDSALYFCASSLGQYSPLHFGNGTRLTVT.

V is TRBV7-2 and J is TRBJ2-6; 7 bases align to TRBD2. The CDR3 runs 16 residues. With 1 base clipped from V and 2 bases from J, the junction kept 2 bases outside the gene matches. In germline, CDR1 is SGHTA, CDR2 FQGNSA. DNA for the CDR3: TGTGCCAGCAGCTTAGGGGGAGGGGCTGGGGCCAACGTCCTGACTTTC. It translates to CASSLGGGAGANVLTF.

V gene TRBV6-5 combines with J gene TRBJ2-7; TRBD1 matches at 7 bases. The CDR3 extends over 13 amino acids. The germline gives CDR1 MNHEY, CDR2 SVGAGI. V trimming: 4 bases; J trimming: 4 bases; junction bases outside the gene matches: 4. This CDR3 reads CASSSYRGYEQYF. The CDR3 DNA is TGTGCCAGCAGTTCTTACAGGGGTTACGAGCAGTACTTC.

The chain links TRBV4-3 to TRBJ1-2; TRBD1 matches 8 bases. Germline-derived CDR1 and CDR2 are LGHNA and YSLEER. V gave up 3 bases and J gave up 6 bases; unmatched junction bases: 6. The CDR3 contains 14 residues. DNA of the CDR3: TGCGCCAGCAGCCAGATCTTGACAGGGGATGGCTACACCTTC. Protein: CASSQILTGDGYTF.

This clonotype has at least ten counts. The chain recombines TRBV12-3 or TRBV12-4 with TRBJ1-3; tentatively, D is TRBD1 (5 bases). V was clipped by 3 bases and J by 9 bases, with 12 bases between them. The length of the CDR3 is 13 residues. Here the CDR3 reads CASSFWGLGTIYF. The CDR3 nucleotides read TGTGCCAGCAGTTTCTGGGGCCTGGGCACCATATATTTT.

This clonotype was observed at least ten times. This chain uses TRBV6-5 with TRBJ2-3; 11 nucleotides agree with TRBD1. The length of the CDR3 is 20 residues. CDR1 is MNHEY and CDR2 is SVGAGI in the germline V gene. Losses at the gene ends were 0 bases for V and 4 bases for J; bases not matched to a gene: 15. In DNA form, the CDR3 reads TGTGCCAGCAGTTACTCCATCTCGCCGGGGACAGGGGGTCGGGCAGATACGCAGTATTTT. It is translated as CASSYSISPGTGGRADTQYF.

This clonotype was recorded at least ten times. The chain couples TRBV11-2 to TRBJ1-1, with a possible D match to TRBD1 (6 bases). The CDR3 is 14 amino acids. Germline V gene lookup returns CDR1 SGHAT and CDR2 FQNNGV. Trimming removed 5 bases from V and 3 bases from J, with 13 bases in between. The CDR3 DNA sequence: TGTGCCAGCAGCCAACAGGGAGCTGACACTGAAGCTTTCTTT. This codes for CASSQQGADTEAFF.